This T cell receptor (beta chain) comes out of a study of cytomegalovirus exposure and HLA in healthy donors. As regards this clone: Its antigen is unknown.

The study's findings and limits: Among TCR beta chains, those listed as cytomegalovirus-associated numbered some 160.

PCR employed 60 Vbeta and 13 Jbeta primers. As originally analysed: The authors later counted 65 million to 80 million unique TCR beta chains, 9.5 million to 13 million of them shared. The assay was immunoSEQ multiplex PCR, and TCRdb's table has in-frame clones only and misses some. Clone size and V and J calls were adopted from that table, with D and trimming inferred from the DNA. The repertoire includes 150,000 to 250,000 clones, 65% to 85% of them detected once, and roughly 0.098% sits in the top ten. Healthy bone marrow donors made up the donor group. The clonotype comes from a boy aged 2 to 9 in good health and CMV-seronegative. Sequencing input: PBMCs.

The CDR3: CASSPGRGRAAPRGSNTEAFF. The CDR3 nucleotides read TGTGCCAGCAGCCCAGGAAGGGGCAGGGCGGCCCCTAGGGGGTCGAACACTGAAGCTTTCTTT. The rearrangement links TRBV27 to TRBJ1-1; a weak D match, TRBD1 (6 bases). There are 21 residues in the CDR3. CDR1 MNHEY and CDR2 SMNVEV come from the germline V gene (reference sequence). Trimming removed 6 bases at V and 1 base at J, with 33 bases between.